Listed below are T cell receptor beta chains from one sample, sequenced in a study of cytomegalovirus exposure and HLA in healthy donors. TCRdb keeps only in-frame clones here, not all; method: immunoSEQ multiplex PCR. The sample shows some 65,000 clones, around 97% of them seen only once. The sequencing input was PBMCs. These receptors all come from a man between 18 and 29 years old in good health and CMV-seronegative. Each CDR3 is given with its conserved first and last residue. The D gene is left open where the match is weak. Expanded clones get a size class; other rows say once, few or many, or leave the size out.

J gene,D gene,V gene,clone size,CDR3 DNA,CDR3 protein
TRBJ1-4,-,TRBV7-9,-,TGTGCCAGCAGCCTCGGAGGGGAAAAACTGTTTTTT,CASSLGGEKLFF
TRBJ2-7,TRBD2,TRBV27,-,TGTGCCAGCAGTTTAGGACTAGCGGGAGGCTACGAGCAGTACTTC,CASSLGLAGGYEQYF
TRBJ1-1,-,TRBV6-5,-,TGTGCCAGCAGTTACCCGGGGAACACTGAAGCTTTCTTT,CASSYPGNTEAFF
TRBJ2-7,TRBD2,TRBV5-6,-,TGTGCCAGCAGCTCCTGGTCGGCGGGAGGGCCCTACGAGCAGTACTTC,CASSSWSAGGPYEQYF
TRBJ2-7,-,TRBV27,-,TGTGCCAGCAGTCTATCCTACGAGCAGTACTTC,CASSLSYEQYF
TRBJ1-2,-,TRBV5-4,-,TGTGCCAGCAGCCTGACAGATAAAGACTATGGCTACACCTTC,CASSLTDKDYGYTF
TRBJ1-1,-,TRBV6-6,once,TGTGCCAGCAGTTACCTATCGACCGGGAGCACTGAAGCTTTCTTT,CASSYLSTGSTEAFF
TRBJ1-2,TRBD1,TRBV27,-,TGTGCCAGCGCGGGGGTGTTGACCGGGACAGGGTACGACTACACCTTC,CASAGVLTGTGYDYTF
TRBJ2-1,TRBD1,TRBV10-2,-,TGCGCCAGCAGTGAGCCCCCCCGGACAGGGTCCTACAATGAGCAGTTCTTC,CASSEPPRTGSYNEQFF
TRBJ2-2,-,TRBV18,-,TGTGCCAGCTCACCACGGACAGTTCTTAACACCGGGGAGCTGTTTTTT,CASSPRTVLNTGELFF
TRBJ1-2,TRBD1,TRBV6-5,-,TGTGCCAGCAGCCCGACAGGGTTTGGGTATGGCTACACCTTC,CASSPTGFGYGYTF
TRBJ1-5,-,TRBV5-5,-,TGTGCCAGCAGCCCTCGTGGAGGCAATCAGCCCCAGCATTTT,CASSPRGGNQPQHF
TRBJ1-2,-,TRBV4-1,-,TGCGCCAGCAGCCAAGGTTTAGACAGTAACTATGGCTACACCTTC,CASSQGLDSNYGYTF
TRBJ2-3,-,TRBV19,-,TGTGCCAGTAGTACCAGGCGAAACACAGATACGCAGTATTTT,CASSTRRNTDTQYF
TRBJ1-1,TRBD1,TRBV29-1,-,TGCAGCGTCGACCTCGGACAGGGGAACACTGAAGCTTTCTTT,CSVDLGQGNTEAFF
TRBJ1-1,-,TRBV19,once,TGTGCCTCGGGGTGGAACACTGAAGCTTTCTTT,CASGWNTEAFF
TRBJ1-1,-,TRBV10-3,-,TGTGCCATCAGCCACGCGGGAGCCGAAGCTTTCTTT,CAISHAGAEAFF
TRBJ2-5,-,TRBV19,-,TGTGCCAGTAGTATATCACGGGGGAAGGAGACCCAGTACTTC,CASSISRGKETQYF
TRBJ1-1,-,TRBV29-1,-,TGCAGCGTGGCAGGTCGTATGAACACTGAAGCTTTCTTT,CSVAGRMNTEAFF
TRBJ1-1,TRBD1,TRBV5-1,-,TGCGCCAGCAGCTTGGAGACAGGGGGGCAGAGCACTGAAGCTTTCTTT,CASSLETGGQSTEAFF
TRBJ1-5,-,TRBV4-1,-,TGCGCCAGCAGCCAAGCCCGGGTACCTAATCAGCCCCAGCATTTT,CASSQARVPNQPQHF
TRBJ2-1,TRBD1,TRBV7-9,-,TGTGCCAGCAGCCCGGGACAGGCCGCAGATGAGCAGTTCTTC,CASSPGQAADEQFF